Listed below are T cell receptor beta chains from one sample, sequenced in a study of T cell responses to AZD1222 COVID-19 vaccine. Sequencing was performed with immunoSEQ multiplex PCR; in TCRdb, only in-frame clones are kept and a portion is missing. Among about 120,000 clones listed, roughly 90% were seen once. The sample in question was peripheral blood, obtained on day 0 of AZD1222 vaccination. These receptors were obtained from an adult in good health. Both conserved end residues are part of each CDR3. The D gene is left open where the match is weak.

>-|10|TRBV20-1|TRBJ2-7
CSASFVEQYF
>TRBD1|13|TRBV5-1|TRBJ2-1
CASTGQGGNEQFF
>TRBD1|15|TRBV9|TRBJ1-5
CASSRTGMGNQPQHF
>-|14|TRBV4-3|TRBJ1-6
CASSQWRERPPLHF
>TRBD1|14|TRBV6-5|TRBJ1-2
CASSSTGGSYGYTF
>-|14|TRBV5-1|TRBJ2-5
CASSPGKGKETQYF
>TRBD1|15|TRBV19|TRBJ1-4
CASSMDKTGSEKLFF
>-|15|TRBV2|TRBJ2-7
CASSESSGGGYEQYF
>TRBD1|19|TRBV7-7|TRBJ1-2
CASSTDRDRDWWANYGYTF
>TRBD1|15|TRBV9|TRBJ1-4
CASSVDGTGNEKLFF
>TRBD2|14|TRBV2|TRBJ2-1
CASRGGAGDNEQFF
>TRBD1|15|TRBV9|TRBJ1-1
CASSASIQGWTEAFF
>-|15|TRBV2|TRBJ1-1
CASSEARGGNTEAFF
>-|13|TRBV13|TRBJ2-3
CAGSTGKTDTQYF
>-|14|TRBV5-4|TRBJ2-7
CASSLVSSPYEQYF
>TRBD2|17|TRBV7-2|TRBJ2-5
CASSLGPSGGARETQYF
>TRBD1|13|TRBV2|TRBJ1-1
CASSEEQGAQAFF
>-|15|TRBV4-3|TRBJ2-4
CASSPRTVAKNIQYF
>TRBD1|14|TRBV3-1/TRBV3-2|TRBJ1-2
CASSQSETGGGYTF
>-|14|TRBV4-3|TRBJ2-3
CASSQESGPDTQYF
>-|12|TRBV7-9|TRBJ1-4
CASSPYNEKLFF
>-|14|TRBV24-1|TRBJ1-5
CATSEPGFNQPQHF
>-|12|TRBV7-2|TRBJ1-5
CASSFEGLPQHF
>TRBD2|15|TRBV19|TRBJ2-3
CASSIGGRIEDTQYF
>TRBD2|14|TRBV19|TRBJ2-1
CASSTSGGAEEQFF
>-|13|TRBV27|TRBJ1-2
CASSFSQGYGYTF
>-|15|TRBV28|TRBJ1-2
CASSFPSQGNYGYTF
>-|12|TRBV12-5|TRBJ1-1
CASGFTGAEAFF
>TRBD1|16|TRBV9|TRBJ2-7
CASSVGAQGVSYEQYF
>-|12|TRBV27|TRBJ1-2
CASRGPNYGYTF
>TRBD2|18|TRBV5-1|TRBJ2-5
CASSWGLAGGTGQETQYF
>-|14|TRBV24-1|TRBJ1-1
CATSDPTRGPEAFF
>-|15|TRBV19|TRBJ1-6
CASSDSDGYGSPLHF
>-|13|TRBV5-1|TRBJ1-5
CASSLEGSQPQHF
>-|18|TRBV7-8|TRBJ1-5
CASSLSGTPPYSNQPQHF